The source of this T cell receptor beta chain is a study of OX40 agonist ivuxolimab in advanced cancers. Study as a whole: Those treated in dose escalation had hepatocellular carcinoma, melanoma, renal cell cancer or head and neck cancer. Study-wide results and caveats: In a subset of nonresponders, normalized T-cell clonal expansion was also low. CD4+ and CD8+ T cells in blood underwent clonal expansion by week 6 at 0.1 to 3.0 mg/kg. Researchers report that CD8+ T cells had, on average, more expanded clones than CD4+.

Germline values: CDR1 MDHEN, CDR2 SYDVKM. V was trimmed by 2 bases and J by 5 bases, leaving 12 bases between them. This CDR3 is 14 amino acids long. The protocol was immunoSEQ multiplex PCR, while the TCRdb copy is restricted to in-frame clones and leaves out a portion. Seen here are some 60,000 clones, around 90% observed once, and the top ten hold 14%. This clone came up once. No antigen is known for it. This TCR derives from an adult with an advanced solid tumor such as melanoma, head and neck, liver or kidney cancer. Sequenced here: CD4+ or CD8+ T cells sorted from blood, sampled in a trial of the OX40 agonist ivuxolimab. The rearrangement uses TRBV28 and TRBJ1-1; a weak D match, TRBD1 (5 bases). The CDR3 DNA reads as TGTGCCAGCAGTTTAAATCTGGGGCGTACTGAAGCTTTCTTT. Amino acid sequence: CASSLNLGRTEAFF.